One sample yielded the 27 T cell receptor beta chains listed below, sequenced in a study of long-term antiretroviral therapy in people with HIV. Researchers ran immunoSEQ v3.0 at survey level. Assay used: immunoSEQ multiplex PCR; TCRdb lists only in-frame clones, some missing. Of about 50,000 clones listed, around four fifths are singletons. This sample comprised unsorted PBMCs, obtained 0.8 years after starting antiretroviral therapy. These receptors were taken from a woman aged 18-29 years with HIV.

This clone is a singleton in its sample. This chain links TRBV7-8 with TRBJ1-3; 7 nucleotides agree with TRBD1. The CDR3 contains 15 residues. The ends lost 2 bases at V and 3 bases at J; junction bases unmatched: 4. The germline V gene encodes CDR1 SGHVS and CDR2 FQNEAQ. CDR3 sequence: CASSLRQGNGNTIYF. CDR3 bases: TGTGCCAGCAGCTTAAGACAGGGCAATGGAAACACCATATATTTT.

This clone turned up a few times. The chain is built from TRBV2 and TRBJ2-7; D is ambiguous. V shed 1 base and J shed 7 bases, with 5 bases lying between them. CDR1 and CDR2 from the germline V gene are SNHLY and FYNNEI. CDR3 length: 11 amino acids. Here the CDR3 reads CASSEGREQYF. The CDR3 nucleotides are TGTGCCAGCAGTGAAGGGCGGGAGCAGTACTTC.

This clone was detected once. This sequence joins TRBV5-1 and TRBJ2-7; TRBD1 matches at 8 bases. J was trimmed by 6 bases and V by 1 base; bases with no gene match: 6. CDR3 length: 14 amino acids. Germline V gene sequence: CDR1 SGHRS, CDR2 YFSETQ. The CDR3 protein is CASSLSGRGREQYF. The CDR3 bases are TGCGCCAGCAGCTTGTCAGGCAGGGGGCGCGAGCAGTACTTC.

J is TRBJ2-7 and V is TRBV18, with no clear D. V lost 3 bases and J 5 bases, leaving 11 bases between the germline ends. CDR1 and CDR2 (germline): KGHSH, LQKENI. The CDR3 is made up of 13 amino acids. CDR3 DNA sequence: TGTGCCAGCTCACCCGTTCAAGCTCACGAGCAGTACTTC. Translated, it gives CASSPVQAHEQYF. Full variable domain (remainder filled in from reference TRBV18 and TRBJ2-7): NAGVMQNPRHLVRRRGQEARLRCSPMKGHSHVYWYRQLPEEGLKFMVYLQKENIIDESGMPKERFSAEFPKEGPSILRIQQVVRGDSAAYFCASSPVQAHEQYFGPGTRLTVT.

CDR3 in amino acids: CASSPGGGSTEAFF. CDR3 DNA sequence: TGTGCCAGCTCACCAGGAGGGGGTAGCACTGAAGCTTTCTTT. V gene TRBV18 combines with J gene TRBJ1-1; TRBD1 might be the D (6 bases). The CDR3 length is 14 residues. Trimming took 2 bases from V and 4 from J, leaving 11 bases between them. CDR1 KGHSH and CDR2 LQKENI come from the germline V gene.

The chain joins TRBV4-3 to TRBJ1-1; 8 bases align to TRBD1. J gave up 2 bases and V 0 bases, and 8 bases lay outside the gene matches. This CDR3 has 17 residues. Germline V CDR1 and CDR2: LGHNA, YSLEER. CDR3 loop: CASSQDGSGGPNTEAFF. Here the CDR3 DNA reads TGCGCCAGCAGCCAAGATGGGTCAGGGGGCCCTAACACTGAAGCTTTCTTT.

This chain links TRBV2 with TRBJ2-7, with 9 positions matching TRBD2. This CDR3 contains 17 residues. The germline V gene encodes CDR1 SNHLY and CDR2 FYNNEI. J gave up 4 bases and V 2 bases, and 12 bases lay outside the gene matches. The CDR3, as DNA: TGTGCCAGCAGTGAACTTAGATTAGCGGGAGTGGTTTACGAGCAGTACTTC. Translated: CASSELRLAGVVYEQYF.

This clone appeared a few times. This chain joins TRBV4-2 and TRBJ1-5; no reliable D call. The CDR3 totals 16 residues. Germline lookup yields CDR1 LGHNA and CDR2 YNFKEQ. V lost 1 base to trimming and J lost 7 bases, with 17 bases between them. CDR3 in DNA: TGTGCCAGCAGCCAAGGCGGAGGAGGGAAGGACCAGCCCCAGCATTTT. Translation: CASSQGGGGKDQPQHF.

Worth noting for this clone: A read error may account for a junction end that differs from germline. The CDR3 sequence: CAHAPGTRNF. CDR3 sequence (DNA): TGTGCCCATGCACCCGGGACAAGGAACTTC. The genes are TRBV6-4 and TRBJ2-7; D is perhaps TRBD1 (6 bases). The germline V gene has CDR1 MRHNA and CDR2 SNTAGT. This CDR3 contains 10 residues.

The V call is TRBV11-2, the J call TRBJ2-1; D is perhaps TRBD2 (5 bases). The CDR3 runs 16 residues. CDR1 SGHAT and CDR2 FQNNGV come from the germline V gene. Trimming took off 5 bases at V and 5 bases at J, with 19 bases between the two ends. The CDR3 sequence: CASSPQVGAQNNEQFF. In nucleotides, the CDR3 is TGTGCCAGCAGCCCTCAGGTGGGAGCCCAAAACAATGAGCAGTTCTTC.

This clone occurred a few times. This chain connects TRBV29-1 to TRBJ2-1; TRBD1 is a possible D gene (6 bases). The CDR3 runs to 15 residues. The germline CDR1 and CDR2 sequences are SQVTM and ANQGSEA. V lost 0 bases and J 8 bases, leaving 17 bases between the germline ends. In nucleotides, the CDR3 is TGCAGCGTTGAAGATGCGAAACAGGGTCTCTATGAGCAGTTCTTC. Protein sequence: CSVEDAKQGLYEQFF.

The V and J genes are TRBV7-9 and TRBJ2-7; TRBD2 matches 15 bases. This CDR3 has 17 amino acids. V shed 5 bases, J shed 6 bases, and the junction held 11 bases outside the gene matches. Germline V gene data show CDR1 as SEHNR and CDR2 as FQNEAQ (reference sequence). The CDR3 bases are TGTGCCAGCAGCATACGGACTAGCGGGAGGGCCGGGGGCGAGCAGTACTTC. It specifies CASSIRTSGRAGGEQYF. Full variable domain (remainder filled in from reference TRBV7-9 and TRBJ2-7): DTGVSQNPRHKITKRGQNVTFRCDPISEHNRLYWYRQTLGQGPEFLTYFQNEAQLEKSRLLSDRFSAERPKGSFSTLEIQRTEQGDSAMYLCASSIRTSGRAGGEQYFGPGTRLTVT.

V is TRBV9 and J is TRBJ2-1, with 14 bases identical to TRBD2. V was pared by 3 bases and J by 8 bases, with 10 bases of the junction left unmatched. Germline V gives CDR1 SGDLS, CDR2 YYNGEE. The CDR3 has 17 amino acids. The CDR3 coding sequence is TGTGCCAGCAGCGACGGGACTAGCGGGGGCCCCCTCGATGAGCAGTTCTTC. It yields the protein CASSDGTSGGPLDEQFF.

V and J are TRBV27 and TRBJ1-1; D not certain. Germline V gives CDR1 MNHEY, CDR2 SMNVEV (reference sequence). V dropped 0 bases and J dropped 2 bases, with 4 bases sitting between them. CDR3 length equals 13 residues. Written as DNA, the CDR3 is TGTGCCAGCAGTTTATCGGCCAACACTGAAGCTTTCTTT. This codes for CASSLSANTEAFF.

The V and J genes are TRBV19 and TRBJ1-3; a possible D gene is TRBD1 (6 bases). The length of the CDR3 is 16 residues. CDR1 and CDR2 (germline): LNHDA, SQIVND (reference sequence). V shed 7 bases and J shed 0 bases, with 16 bases lying between them. The chain's CDR3 is CASKNSRGYSGNTIYF. The CDR3 DNA follows: TGTGCCAGTAAGAATAGCAGGGGATACTCTGGAAACACCATATATTTT. Drawing the rest from reference TRBV19 and TRBJ1-3, the complete variable domain is DGGITQSPKYLFRKEGQNVTLSCEQNLNHDAMYWYRQDPGQGLRLIYYSQIVNDFQKGDIAEGYSVSREKKESFPLTVTSAQKNPTAFYLCASKNSRGYSGNTIYFGEGSWLTVV.

This clone was observed a few times. The V and J genes are TRBV6-5 and TRBJ2-5, with TRBD1 matching over 7 bases. Germline-derived CDR1 and CDR2 are MNHEY and SVGAGI. V lost 4 bases, J lost 2 bases, and 7 bases stayed unmatched. This CDR3 is 15 amino acids long. The CDR3 protein is CASSLSGTEQETQYF. Here the CDR3 DNA reads TGTGCCAGCAGTTTATCCGGGACAGAGCAAGAGACCCAGTACTTC.

The chain joins TRBV5-1 to TRBJ2-7, with 9 bases aligning to TRBD2. V lost 0 bases to trimming and J lost 2 bases; unmatched junction nucleotides: 6. The CDR3 covers 16 residues. CDR1 SGHRS and CDR2 YFSETQ come from the germline V gene. The CDR3 is CASSLVSAGGAYEQYF. The CDR3 DNA sequence: TGCGCCAGCAGCTTGGTTTCAGCGGGAGGTGCCTACGAGCAGTACTTC.

The rearrangement links TRBV2 to TRBJ2-3; the D call may be TRBD1 or TRBD2 (6 bases each). Germline CDR1 reads SNHLY; CDR2 reads FYNNEI. Deletions cut 7 bases from V and 4 bases from J, with 9 bases between. This CDR3 is 12 amino acids long. CDR3 coding DNA: TGTGCCAGCAAAGGGGGGTCAGATACGCAGTATTTT. Amino acids: CASKGGSDTQYF.

J is TRBJ2-7 and V is TRBV6-5, with D tentatively TRBD1 (5 bases). The germline V gene encodes CDR1 MNHEY and CDR2 SVGAGI. The CDR3 is 14 residues long. Trimming cost V 4 bases and J 3 bases, with 13 bases left between them. CDR3 region: CASSFSRVYYEQYF. Written as DNA, the CDR3 is TGTGCCAGCAGTTTCTCCAGGGTCTACTACGAGCAGTACTTC.

V is TRBV6-6 and J is TRBJ2-5, with 8 bases lining up with TRBD2. Per germline, CDR1 MNHNY and CDR2 SVGAGI (reference sequence). CDR3 size: 15 residues. V shed 2 bases, J shed 5 bases, and the junction held 7 bases outside the gene matches. CDR3 protein: CASSYDHLAGETQYF. CDR3 DNA: TGTGCCAGCAGTTACGATCACTTAGCGGGGGAGACCCAGTACTTC.

V gene TRBV5-1 combines with J gene TRBJ2-7; TRBD1 matches 8 bases. Germline V gene data show CDR1 as SGHRS and CDR2 as YFSETQ. CDR3 length: 15 residues. J lost 4 bases, V lost 4 bases, and 10 bases had no gene match. DNA for the CDR3: TGCGCCAGCAGCCCCTGGACAGGGACGCGGTACGAGCAGTACTTC. Translation: CASSPWTGTRYEQYF.

The CDR3 nucleotides read TGCAGCGTCTCCGGTACAGTTCCAAACACCGGGGAGCTGTTTTTT. Translated: CSVSGTVPNTGELFF. This chain uses TRBV29-1 with TRBJ2-2, with D unresolved. V shed 6 bases and J shed 2 bases, with 16 bases lying between them. Germline assignment: CDR1 SQVTM and CDR2 ANQGSEA. The CDR3 is made up of 15 amino acids.

The CDR3 DNA reads TGTGCCAGCAGCTTACTACGGACAGGGGCCAACGAGCAGTACTTC. Protein product: CASSLLRTGANEQYF. This chain joins TRBV11-2 and TRBJ2-7, with TRBD1 matching over 9 bases. CDR3 length equals 15 residues. Germline CDR1 is SGHAT and CDR2 is FQNNGV. V was pared by 2 bases and J by 5 bases, with 7 bases of the junction left unmatched.

The chain combines TRBV7-6 with TRBJ2-1, with D hard to call. The V end was cut by 1 base, the J end by 0 bases, with 7 bases between. From germline, CDR1 is SGHVS and CDR2 FNYEAQ. The CDR3 spans 15 residues. CDR3 protein: CASSLELSSYNEQFF. The CDR3 DNA is TGTGCCAGCAGCTTAGAACTGAGCTCCTACAATGAGCAGTTCTTC.

This clone appeared once. The chain is built from TRBV6-6 and TRBJ1-3, with 10 bases lining up with TRBD1. Germline CDR1 is MNHNY and CDR2 is SVGAGI (reference sequence). The CDR3 runs 14 residues. V trimming: 6 bases; J trimming: 3 bases; junction bases outside the gene matches: 2. The CDR3 nucleotides read TGTGCCAGCAGCGGGACAGGGGTTGGAAACACCATATATTTT. It is translated as CASSGTGVGNTIYF.

This clone has just a few counts. The gene calls are TRBV19 and TRBJ2-2; possible D gene TRBD1, 6 bases. CDR3 size: 14 residues. V lost 4 bases, J lost 0 bases, and 6 bases lay in between. Germline CDR1 and CDR2: LNHDA and SQIVND (reference sequence). The CDR3 bases are TGTGCCAGTAGTAACAGGGCGAACACCGGGGAGCTGTTTTTT. Encoded protein: CASSNRANTGELFF.

Only a few counts were recorded for this clone. This rearrangement joins TRBV7-3 to TRBJ2-1, with D hard to call. The CDR3 is 12 residues long. The germline gives CDR1 SGHTA, CDR2 FQGTGA. V was cut by 4 bases and J by 5 bases, with 6 bases left in between. The CDR3 coding sequence is TGTGCCAGCAGCTATTCAAACAATGAGCAGTTCTTC. It specifies CASSYSNNEQFF.